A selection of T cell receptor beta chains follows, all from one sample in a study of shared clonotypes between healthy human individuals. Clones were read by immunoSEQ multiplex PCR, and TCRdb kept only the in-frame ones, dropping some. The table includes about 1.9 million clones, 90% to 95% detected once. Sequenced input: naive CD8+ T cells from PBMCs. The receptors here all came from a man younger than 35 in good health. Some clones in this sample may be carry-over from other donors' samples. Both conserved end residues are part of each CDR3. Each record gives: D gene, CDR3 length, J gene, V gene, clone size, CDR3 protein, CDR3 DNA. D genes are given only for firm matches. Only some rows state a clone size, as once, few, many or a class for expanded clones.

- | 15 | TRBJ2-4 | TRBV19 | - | CASSTVPLAKNIQYF | TGTGCCAGTAGTACAGTACCCCTAGCCAAAAACATTCAGTACTTC
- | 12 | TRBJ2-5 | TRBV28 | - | CASSLLRETQYF | TGTGCCAGCAGTTTGTTACGAGAGACCCAGTACTTC
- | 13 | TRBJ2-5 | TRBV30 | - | CAWSVGRGETQYF | TGTGCCTGGAGTGTCGGACGAGGGGAGACCCAGTACTTC
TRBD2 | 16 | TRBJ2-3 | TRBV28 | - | CASSQGLAGAGDTQYF | TGTGCCAGCAGCCAGGGACTAGCGGGAGCGGGAGATACGCAGTATTTT
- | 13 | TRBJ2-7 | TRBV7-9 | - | CASSLGIGGEQYF | TGTGCCAGCAGCTTAGGAATAGGGGGCGAGCAGTACTTC
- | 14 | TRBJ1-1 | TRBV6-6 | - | CASSNPPGHTEAFF | TGTGCCAGCAGCAATCCCCCGGGGCACACTGAAGCTTTCTTT
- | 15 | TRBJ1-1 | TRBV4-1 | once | CASSHIRSTSTEAFF | TGCGCCAGCAGCCACATCCGCAGCACCTCCACTGAAGCTTTCTTT
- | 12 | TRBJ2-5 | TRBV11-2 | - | CASSLEMETQYF | TGTGCCAGCAGCTTAGAGATGGAGACCCAGTACTTC
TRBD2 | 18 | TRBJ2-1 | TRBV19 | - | CASSIGGTSGSNYNEQFF | TGTGCCAGTAGTATAGGTGGGACTAGCGGGAGCAACTACAATGAGCAGTTCTTC
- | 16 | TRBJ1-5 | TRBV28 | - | CASSFRTSWGNQPQHF | TGTGCCAGCAGTTTCCGGACTTCTTGGGGCAATCAGCCCCAGCATTTT
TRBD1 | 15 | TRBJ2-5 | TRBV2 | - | CASTQQQGLQETQYF | TGTGCCAGCACTCAACAACAGGGGCTCCAAGAGACCCAGTACTTC
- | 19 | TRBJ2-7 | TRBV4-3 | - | CASSQWGRGPEELSYEQYF | TGCGCCAGCAGCCAATGGGGTCGGGGGCCCGAAGAGCTGTCCTACGAGCAGTACTTC
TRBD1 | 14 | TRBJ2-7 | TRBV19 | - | CASSLRQGFYEQYF | TGTGCCAGTAGCCTCAGACAGGGCTTCTACGAGCAGTACTTC
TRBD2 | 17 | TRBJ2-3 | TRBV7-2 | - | CASSFITLAGSTDTQYF | TGTGCCAGCAGCTTCATCACTCTAGCGGGAAGCACAGATACGCAGTATTTT
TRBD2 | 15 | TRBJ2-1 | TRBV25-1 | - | CASSDERELVVPQFF | TGTGCCAGCAGTGATGAGCGGGAGTTAGTGGTCCCGCAGTTCTTC
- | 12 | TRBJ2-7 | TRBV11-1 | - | CASSPIFGEQYF | TGTGCCAGCAGCCCAATATTTGGCGAGCAGTACTTC
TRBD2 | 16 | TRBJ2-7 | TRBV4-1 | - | CASSQGLAGVTYEQYF | TGCGCCAGCAGCCAGGGACTAGCGGGAGTGACCTACGAGCAGTACTTC
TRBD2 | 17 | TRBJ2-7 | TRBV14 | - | CASSQEGLAGWIYEQYF | TGTGCCAGCAGCCAAGAGGGACTAGCGGGATGGATCTACGAGCAGTACTTC
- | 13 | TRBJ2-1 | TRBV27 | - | CASSRAVYNEQFF | TGTGCCAGCAGTCGGGCAGTCTACAATGAGCAGTTCTTC